Only one count was recorded for the clone carrying this T cell receptor beta chain. This entry comes from a study of blood T cell repertoires in COVID-19. V trimming: 5 bases; J trimming: 3 bases; junction bases outside the gene matches: 4. The CDR3 contains 13 residues. Assay: immunoSEQ multiplex PCR; the TCRdb copy retains only in-frame clones and omits some. The sample records 68,000 or so clones, approximately 86% being singletons. This TCR was recovered from a man aged 50 to 60 with acute or convalescent COVID-19. Material: peripheral blood. The chain uses TRBV12-3 or TRBV12-4 and TRBJ2-7; TRBD2 matches 7 bases. DNA of the CDR3: TGTGCCAGCAGTGCTACGGGGGGCTACGAGCAGTACTTC. Translated, it gives CASSATGGYEQYF.